The source of this T cell receptor (beta chain) is a study of OX40 agonist ivuxolimab in advanced cancers. Study details: Participants, approximately 80% male, averaged approximately 65 years of age, ranging from about 20 to 79.

The CDR3 is 15 residues long. Germline CDR1 is SNHLY and CDR2 is FYNNEI. The J segment lost 3 bases and the V segment lost 7 bases, leaving 9 bases of the junction unmatched. The repertoire was sequenced with immunoSEQ multiplex PCR; TCRdb's copy has only in-frame clones and lacks some. Among 60,000 or so clones, about 85% were seen once, and the ten largest hold roughly 17%. On this clone: Its target is unknown.

Blood was sampled at baseline, cycle 4 day 1, and cycle 7 day 1. Study observations and caveats: CD8+ T cells averaged more expanded clones than CD4+.

Sequences were derived from CD4+ or CD8+ T cells sorted from blood, sampled in a trial of the OX40 agonist ivuxolimab. The rearrangement joins TRBV2 to TRBJ1-5; 7 bases fit TRBD1. The origin of this receptor is an adult with an advanced solid tumor such as melanoma, head and neck, liver or kidney cancer. CDR3 loop: CASTGGRGVNQPQHF. CDR3 DNA: TGTGCCAGCACGGGGGGCAGGGGGGTCAATCAGCCCCAGCATTTT.